The 20 T cell receptor beta chains given below trace back to one sample, sequenced in a study of lymphopenia after photon versus proton radiotherapy. The assay was immunoSEQ multiplex PCR, and TCRdb's table has in-frame clones only and misses some. Of about 70,000 clones listed, 85% to 95% were seen once; the top ten hold 2% to 2.5%. Material: peripheral blood, obtained from a patient treated with photon-based radiotherapy. The receptors come from a woman aged 35 to 49 with cholangiocarcinoma.

This rearrangement joins TRBV5-4 to TRBJ1-1, with no clear D. V lost 3 bases, J lost 1 base, and 1 base lay in between. CDR3 length equals 11 residues. The germline gives CDR1 SGHNT, CDR2 YYREEE (reference sequence). The CDR3 region is CASSSNTEAFF. DNA for the CDR3: TGTGCCAGCAGCTCGAACACTGAAGCTTTCTTT.

The chain couples TRBV10-1 to TRBJ2-5, with D possibly matching TRBD2 (6 bases). The germline V gene encodes CDR1 WNHNN and CDR2 SYGVQD (reference sequence). V shed 4 bases and J shed 3 bases, with 15 bases lying between them. The CDR3 spans 15 residues. CDR3 DNA: TGCGCCAGCAGTGCGACCCGGGGGAAGGAAGAGACCCAGTACTTC. Its translation is CASSATRGKEETQYF.

V and J are TRBV30 and TRBJ1-6; D is possibly TRBD1 (6 bases). V was shortened by 2 bases and J by 7 bases, with 12 bases between the two germline ends. Germline loops: CDR1 GTSNPN, CDR2 SVGIG (reference sequence). There are 14 residues in the CDR3. The CDR3 DNA follows: TGTGCCTGGAGTCTGGTGGGGGCGAATTCACCCCTCCACTTT. It specifies CAWSLVGANSPLHF.

V is TRBV5-1 and J is TRBJ1-1; D is possibly TRBD1 (5 bases). The CDR3 extends over 17 amino acids. Germline assignment: CDR1 SGHRS and CDR2 YFSETQ. The V end was cut by 0 bases, the J end by 4 bases, with 19 bases between. CDR3 DNA: TGCGCCAGCAGCTTGGTGGGACTACTCCGCGAGGGCACTGAAGCTTTCTTT. Its translation: CASSLVGLLREGTEAFF.

The chain recombines TRBV7-9 with TRBJ1-2, with D unresolved. The CDR3 consists of 17 residues. Germline-derived CDR1 and CDR2 are SEHNR and FQNEAQ (reference sequence). Trimming shortened V by 2 bases and J by 1 base, and 17 bases separated the two germline ends. In nucleotides, the CDR3 is TGTGCCAGCAGCTTATGGGTATCTACCATCAATAACTATGGCTACACCTTC. It specifies CASSLWVSTINNYGYTF.

V gene TRBV18 combines with J gene TRBJ1-5, with D maybe TRBD1 (5 bases). V lost 3 bases, J lost 0 bases, and 12 bases lay in between. Germline CDR1 and CDR2: KGHSH and LQKENI. The CDR3 is 16 amino acids. The CDR3 sequence: CASSPPTDDSNQPQHF. In DNA form, the CDR3 reads TGTGCCAGCTCACCCCCGACAGATGATAGCAATCAGCCCCAGCATTTT.

The chain joins TRBV28 to TRBJ1-1; no firm D call. The germline V gene encodes CDR1 MDHEN and CDR2 SYDVKM. This CDR3 has 12 residues. V was clipped by 10 bases and J by 8 bases, with 17 bases between them. The CDR3 DNA reads TGTGCCATCTTTAAGGCCCCTACGGAAGCTTTCTTT. Amino acids: CAIFKAPTEAFF. The full variable domain, in which reference TRBV28 and TRBJ1-1 provide the parts outside the CDR3, is DVKVTQSSRYLVKRTGEKVFLECVQDMDHENMFWYRQDPGLGLRLIYFSYDVKMKEKGDIPEGYSVSREKKERFSLILESASTNQTSMYLCAIFKAPTEAFFGQGTRLTVV.

This chain uses TRBV5-4 with TRBJ1-1, with 10 nucleotides matching TRBD1. The V gene's germline CDR1 is SGHNT and CDR2 YYREEE (reference sequence). After removal of 1 base from V and 3 bases from J, the junction contained 9 bases not matched to a gene. The CDR3 length is 17 residues. The chain's CDR3 is CASSLPGQGRMYTEAFF. DNA for the CDR3: TGTGCCAGCAGCTTGCCGGGACAGGGGCGGATGTACACTGAAGCTTTCTTT.

This clone was observed once. The chain has TRBV5-5 and TRBJ2-1; the D gene could be TRBD1 or TRBD2 (5 bases each). Germline CDR1 and CDR2: SGHKS and YYEKEE (reference sequence). V lost 0 bases and J 4 bases, leaving 14 bases between the germline ends. This CDR3 is built from 16 residues. CDR3 residues: CASSLADWGGYNEQFF. The CDR3 nucleotides are TGTGCCAGCAGCTTGGCAGACTGGGGCGGGTACAATGAGCAGTTCTTC. Full variable domain (remainder filled in from reference TRBV5-5 and TRBJ2-1): DAGVTQSPTHLIKTRGQQVTLRCSPISGHKSVSWYQQVLGQGPQFIFQYYEKEERGRGNFPDRFSARQFPNYSSELNVNALLLGDSALYLCASSLADWGGYNEQFFGPGTRLTVL.

V gene TRBV27 combines with J gene TRBJ2-5; D perhaps matches TRBD1 (6 bases). Germline CDR1 is MNHEY and CDR2 is SMNVEV (reference sequence). V lost 5 bases, J lost 7 bases, and 17 bases lay in between. This CDR3 contains 14 residues. CDR3 protein: CASSLDSRSGTQYF. The CDR3 DNA is TGTGCCAGCAGTCTGGACAGCCGTTCGGGGACCCAGTACTTC.

The chain carries TRBV29-1 and TRBJ1-1, with 9 bases matching TRBD1. CDR1 SQVTM and CDR2 ANQGSEA come from the germline V gene. The CDR3 totals 15 residues. The J segment lost 4 bases and the V segment lost 8 bases, leaving 14 bases of the junction unmatched. The CDR3 coding sequence is TGCAGCATCCGAAGGGACAGGGTAATTGGCACTGAAGCTTTCTTT. Its protein product is CSIRRDRVIGTEAFF.

V gene TRBV28 combines with J gene TRBJ2-6; D could derive from TRBD1 or TRBD2 (5 bases each). CDR1 is MDHEN, CDR2 SYDVKM, per germline. The CDR3 is 16 amino acids. Trimming cost V 8 bases and J 2 bases, with 16 bases left between them. This chain's CDR3 is CASRPFGGTGANVLTF. The CDR3 nucleotides read TGTGCCAGCCGCCCCTTTGGGGGTACTGGGGCCAACGTCCTGACTTTC.

This clone was seen a single time. Written as DNA, the CDR3 is TGCGCCAGCAGCCCACTTGTCGGGGGAAACTCCTACGAGCAGTACTTC. Protein: CASSPLVGGNSYEQYF. The V call is TRBV5-1, the J call TRBJ2-7, with a tentative D call TRBD2 (6 bases). This CDR3 contains 16 residues. Germline assignment: CDR1 SGHRS and CDR2 YFSETQ. Trimming left V 4 bases short and J 0 bases short, with 17 bases between.

The V call is TRBV7-9, the J call TRBJ1-1; D not certain. The germline V gene encodes CDR1 SEHNR and CDR2 FQNEAQ (reference sequence). Trimming stripped 1 base from V and 1 base from J, with 7 bases between. This CDR3 comprises 14 residues. Written as DNA, the CDR3 is TGTGCCAGCAGCTTAGTTGGGTCGAACACTGAAGCTTTCTTT. Protein product: CASSLVGSNTEAFF.

This chain connects TRBV5-1 to TRBJ2-1, with D perhaps assigned TRBD1 or TRBD2 (6 bases each). Trimming left V 7 bases short and J 8 bases short, with 16 bases between. The germline V gene encodes CDR1 SGHRS and CDR2 YFSETQ. The CDR3 runs to 13 residues. DNA of the CDR3: TGCGCCAGCGGTGGTCGGGGGCAGGATGAGCAGTTCTTC. Its translation is CASGGRGQDEQFF.

The rearrangement links TRBV5-1 to TRBJ2-7, with D perhaps matching TRBD2 (6 bases). CDR3 length: 14 residues. Per the germline V gene, CDR1 is SGHRS and CDR2 is YFSETQ. Trimming pared 3 bases from V and 7 bases from J, leaving 17 bases between. The CDR3 region has the DNA TGCGCCAGCAGCTCGAATACTAGAGGGAGGGAGCAGTACTTC. Translated, it gives CASSSNTRGREQYF.

The chain recombines TRBV19 with TRBJ1-2; 7 bases map to TRBD1. V dropped 5 bases and J dropped 3; count of bases not matched to a gene: 3. The CDR3 extends over 13 amino acids. Per germline, CDR1 LNHDA and CDR2 SQIVND (reference sequence). The CDR3 is CASSHGTDYGYTF. The CDR3 nucleotides are TGTGCCAGTAGTCACGGGACAGACTATGGCTACACCTTC. The full variable domain, rest sourced from reference TRBV19 and TRBJ1-2, is DGGITQSPKYLFRKEGQNVTLSCEQNLNHDAMYWYRQDPGQGLRLIYYSQIVNDFQKGDIAEGYSVSREKKESFPLTVTSAQKNPTAFYLCASSHGTDYGYTFGSGTRLTVV.

The chain combines TRBV6-6 with TRBJ1-1; D is unclear. CDR1 and CDR2 (germline): MNHNY, SVGAGI (reference sequence). V was trimmed by 8 bases and J by 0 bases, leaving 13 bases between them. This CDR3 has 14 amino acids. CDR3 sequence reads: CASALVAMNTEAFF. The CDR3 DNA reads TGTGCCAGCGCCCTGGTTGCCATGAACACTGAAGCTTTCTTT.

The V and J genes are TRBV5-6 and TRBJ2-1; the D is unclear. CDR1 is SGHDT and CDR2 is YYEEEE in the germline V gene. V lost 0 bases and J 3 bases, leaving 4 bases between the germline ends. The CDR3 is 13 amino acids. CDR3 protein: CASSLVLYNEQFF. CDR3 DNA sequence: TGTGCCAGCAGCTTGGTCCTCTACAATGAGCAGTTCTTC.

V and J are TRBV28 and TRBJ2-7; D is uncertain. Trimming stripped 2 bases from V and 0 bases from J, with 8 bases between. The CDR3 contains 14 residues. In germline, CDR1 is MDHEN, CDR2 SYDVKM. The CDR3 bases are TGTGCCAGCAGTTTACAGACGAGCTCCTACGAGCAGTACTTC. As protein: CASSLQTSSYEQYF. Drawing the rest from reference TRBV28 and TRBJ2-7, the complete variable domain is DVKVTQSSRYLVKRTGEKVFLECVQDMDHENMFWYRQDPGLGLRLIYFSYDVKMKEKGDIPEGYSVSREKKERFSLILESASTNQTSMYLCASSLQTSSYEQYFGPGTRLTVT.